The T cell receptor (beta chain) under discussion was sequenced for a study of T cells after yellow fever vaccination. This clonotype appeared many times. The study made its TCR cDNA through 5'RACE template switching. That step introduced a universal primer site along with UMIs. TCRdb fed the 5' RACE reads into MiXCR, producing one record per CDR3 protein. The sample has under 150,000 distinct CDR3 sequences; about 8% are singletons. The germline V and J ends were trimmed by 5 bases and 7 bases, with 11 bases remaining between them. There are 12 residues in the CDR3. Germline lookup yields CDR1 SGHTA and CDR2 FQGNSA.

The material sequenced was CD4+ T cells sorted from PBMCs, taken 5 days after the yellow fever booster vaccination. The gene calls are TRBV7-2 and TRBJ2-5; no reliable D call. The sequence was collected from a man younger than 45 who received the YFV17D yellow fever vaccine. CDR3 amino acids: CASSEWLRTQYF. DNA of the CDR3: TGTGCCAGCAGCGAGTGGCTTAGGACCCAGTACTTC.